This T cell receptor beta chain was captured in a study of PD-1 blockade in classical Hodgkin lymphoma. Study outcomes and limitations: Repertoires differed for reasons still undefined, possibly disease activity or prior therapy.

The CDR3 is 15 residues long. The V gene's germline CDR1 is LNHDA and CDR2 SQIVND (reference sequence). V gave up 5 bases and J gave up 5 bases, with 15 bases separating them. Only in-frame clones appear in the TCRdb table, and some are missing; sequencing was by immunoSEQ multiplex PCR. The sample yields 13,000 or so clones, around nine tenths seen once. Every one of the patients relapsed after autologous stem cell transplantation (brentuximab vedotin exposure was variable). Regarding this clone: Antigen unknown.

This material consisted of peripheral blood mononuclear cells (PBMCs), taken at baseline. The chain couples TRBV19 to TRBJ1-4; weak D call: TRBD1 (5 bases). The TCR comes from a human donor with classical Hodgkin lymphoma. This CDR3 reads CASSAREGLNEKLFF. The CDR3, as DNA: TGTGCCAGTAGTGCCAGGGAGGGCCTGAATGAAAAACTGTTTTTT.